These 4 T cell receptor beta chains originate from one sample sequenced in a study of beta chain features in type 1 diabetes. Expressed TCRB transcripts were sequenced because the isolated RNA had all been reverse transcribed beforehand. Produced via immunoSEQ multiplex PCR; TCRdb's table is partial and in-frame only. Of approximately 160,000 clones in the sample, less than 9.5% were seen once. The sequenced sample was central memory CD4+ T cells from blood. Every receptor here comes from a woman aged 18-30 years in good health.

The chain couples TRBV27 to TRBJ1-6, with 8 bases identical to TRBD1. J gave up 9 bases and V 5 bases, and 6 bases lay outside the gene matches. This CDR3 comprises 14 residues. Looked up from germline, CDR1 is MNHEY and CDR2 is SMNVEV (reference sequence). Written as DNA, the CDR3 is TGTGCCAGCAGTCCTACAGGGGGAGGTTCACCCCTCCACTTT. As protein: CASSPTGGGSPLHF.

The rearrangement joins TRBV15 to TRBJ2-7, with 10 bases identical to TRBD2. The CDR3 covers 13 residues. The V gene's germline CDR1 is LNHNV and CDR2 YYDKDF (reference sequence). The V gene end was trimmed by 6 bases and the J gene end by 6 bases; junction bases not matched to a gene: 5. CDR3 bases: TGTGCCACCAGACCAGCGGGAGGGAGCGAGCAGTACTTC. It specifies CATRPAGGSEQYF.

This sequence joins TRBV30 and TRBJ1-2, with a possible D match to TRBD1 (6 bases). The V gene lost 0 bases and the J gene lost 9 bases, with 20 bases spanning the gap. The CDR3 is 15 amino acids. Per the germline V gene, CDR1 is GTSNPN and CDR2 is SVGIG (reference sequence). The CDR3 spells CAWSVLLGGGRSYTF. CDR3 nucleotides: TGTGCCTGGAGTGTACTATTAGGGGGGGGAAGAAGCTACACCTTC. The full variable domain, with the rest looked up from reference TRBV30 and TRBJ1-2, is SQTIHQWPATLVQPVGSPLSLECTVEGTSNPNLYWYRQAAGRGLQLLFYSVGIGQISSEVPQNLSASRPQDRQFILSSKKLLLSDSGFYLCAWSVLLGGGRSYTFGSGTRLTVV.

V gene TRBV23-1 combines with J gene TRBJ2-5, with TRBD1 as a possible D gene (6 bases). TRBV23-1 is an ORF; its function is uncertain. CDR3 size: 18 residues. Trimming stripped 2 bases from V and 3 bases from J, with 22 bases between. CDR3 nucleotides: TGCGCCAGCAGTCAACCGATAGACCAGGGGCAGGACGAAGAGACCCAGTACTTC. It specifies CASSQPIDQGQDEETQYF.